The subject of this entry is one TCR beta chain. It has no known antigen specificity. No clone much larger than this one lies a single base away; base qualities are absent. The cohort comprised hundreds of healthy bone marrow donors. At the time of sampling, all cohort members were nominally healthy, though unrecorded immune exposures were likely present. The donor tested CMV seronegative and was one of the 352 seronegative cohort members. Each donor provided a peripheral blood sample, and peripheral blood mononuclear cells were used for TCR beta sequencing. Genomic DNA was extracted from the blood cell samples with the Qiagen DNeasy Blood Extraction Kit. The method was the immunoSEQ multiplex PCR assay. For the multiplex PCR, a mixture combining 60 forward primers for TCR Vbeta segments and 13 reverse primers for TCR Jbeta segments was used. The CDR3 region of rearranged TCR beta genes was amplified from genomic DNA by a multiplex PCR assay. The Illumina HiSeq System was used to sequence the amplified TCR beta libraries as 87-base-pair reads. Turning to the authors' computational methods: A later analysis counted about 80 million unique TCR beta chains across the approximately 700 repertoires, and around 9.9 million of these chains were shared by at least two donors. Raw reads were error-corrected and collapsed into unique sequences with a nearest-neighbor algorithm that merged closely related sequences to remove PCR and sequencing errors. CDR3 sequences were aligned to IMGT reference sequences to assign V, D and J gene segments. Each retained sequence needed at least a six-nucleotide match to both a V gene segment and a J gene segment. A rearrangement counted as productive if the CDR3 had no stop codons and remained in frame with V and J, and every other rearrangement counted as non-productive. CDR3 was defined by IMGT convention, running from the second conserved V-encoded cysteine to the conserved J-encoded phenylalanine. The earlier analysis of around 640 of the donors excluded sequences that lacked an unambiguous match to a single V gene segment. In an earlier analysis of 450 to 750 of the donors, a V segment was called functional when productive rearrangements were above 56.7%, and segregating when the standard deviation between donors exceeded 5%. A statistical classification framework was built to diagnose cytomegalovirus status from the catalog of TCR beta chain sequences. A later analysis assigned V and J genes by comparing TCR nucleotide sequences with IMGT/GENE-DB human TR gene sequences. Using the TCRdist pipeline, a later analysis assigned CDR3 sequences along with most-parsimonious VDJ recombination scenarios. A later analysis defined each TCR beta chain by its CDR3 amino acid sequence plus V-gene family, and excluded reads lacking a unique V-gene family. To address suspected cross-contamination and a sequencing artifact, a later analysis removed over 500 highly shared, low-generation-probability nucleotide sequences. A later analysis calculated a clonal expansion index for each public chain from normalized within-repertoire ranks of inferred template counts. In a later analysis, generation probabilities were computed using a VDJ recombination model fitted to out-of-frame rearrangements, and the results were checked against IGoR. In a later analysis, hypergeometric tests were used to score TCR-TCR, TCR-HLA and TCR-CMV co-occurrence, with a repertoire-size bias correction applied to TCR pairs. To estimate false discovery rates, a later analysis permuted the HLA or CMV assignments 20 times. A later analysis grouped co-occurring TCRs with DBSCAN, adding TCRdist sequence similarity when clustering within HLA-allele-positive subsets. Co-occurrence clustering excluded repertoires with fewer than 30,000 or more than 120,000 public chains, plus five with anomalous nucleotide sharing. TCRdb re-hosts the immuneACCESS table, in-frame sequences only. Its copies lack some clones; in the studies checked, an unresolved V gene accounts for under half of them, and the cause for the rest is not known. V, J and clone size are taken as reported in that table, and D and trimming were inferred from the DNA itself. This sample gives 140,000 to 150,000 clones in total; about 72% of them show up just once. The ten largest clones take up 2.1% of the sample.

These data come from a study of cytomegalovirus exposure and HLA in healthy donors (dated by TCRdb to 2015 to 2018). Regarding the complete study: An earlier analysis of several hundred of the donors reported roughly 270 Gb of sequence data and 100 million to 140 million unique TCR beta sequences from about 179 million T cells. An early release that covered about 640 HLA-typed donors contained around 300 gigabases of sequencing data and around 80 million unique TCR sequences. Of the approximately 400 genotyped donors, 81% were placed in the genetic ancestry cluster associated with self-reported Caucasian donors. The study aimed to test whether cataloging public T cell receptors could reveal signatures of past pathogen exposure. The T cell repertoires of 670 or so subjects were profiled by immunosequencing and related to cytomegalovirus serostatus. In addition to the first cohort of several hundred subjects, a separate validation cohort of about 120 different subjects was used. To predict cytomegalovirus infection status, the study brought together high-throughput TCR immunosequencing, statistical association of individual TCRs with disease status, and machine learning. To study patterns of TCR occurrence, a later analysis re-analyzed previously published TCR beta repertoires from 550 to 800 donors and added high-resolution HLA genotyping. The later analysis used no new phenotypic data to find candidate immune exposures, relying instead on TCR beta sequences and their occurrence across donors. An earlier analysis of around 540 of the donors applied high-throughput TCR beta sequencing to assess whether each TCR beta V gene segment acted as functional or pseudogenic. Alongside the repertoire data, information on donor age, sex, ethnicity and CMV serostatus was compiled. Genome-wide SNP genotypes for about three fifths of the roughly 670 donors were used in a later genetic analysis, which treated that subset as a discovery cohort. All discovery cohort repertoires had been generated using a single sequencing platform. HLA typing included class I and class II loci at four-digit resolution. Typing coverage differed by locus: A, B, C, DRB1 and DQB1 were typed in about 620-630 donors, DQA1 in about 500, DPA1 in around 600, and DPB1 in around 490. A handful of DR-DQ haplotypes were handled as single units for association and clustering because linkage in the cohort was strong. Among about 370 genotyped donors of the cohort, an average of approximately 240,000 unique TCR beta nucleotide sequences was sequenced per donor, of which roughly 17% were non-productive. The study at large found these results: A further reported finding was that TCR beta sequences accurately predicted the HLA-A and HLA-B alleles for most subjects in the first cohort. An earlier analysis of approximately 590 of the donors showed that most TCR beta V segments appeared in productive rearrangements either about 87% or about 30% of the time, which broadly matched IMGT annotations. A later genetic analysis associated a missense DCLRE1C variant with V-gene and J-gene trimming of TCR beta chains, and an independent cohort replicated the association. In both the original and validation cohorts, the classifier was reported to diagnose cytomegalovirus status with high specificity and sensitivity. According to a later genetic analysis, donors in an Asian-associated ancestry cluster had fewer N-insertions in productive TCRs than the approximately 670-donor mean. A few of the identified cytomegalovirus-associated TCR beta chains were confirmed in vitro to be specific for cytomegalovirus antigens. In a later analysis, HLA-associated TCR beta chains were found to be more clonally expanded and to have lower generation probabilities than equally common non-associated chains. The earlier analysis of some 560 of the donors excluded some 15 rarely observed V segments, including chromosome 9 orphons, because counts were too low. In this cohort, only TCR beta chains were sequenced, and detectable features were limited by the absence of alpha or paired-chain data. The presence/absence analyses assumed that sequencing depth was roughly uniform across donors, and that assumption may not be true. Correlated functional status among segregating V segments might reflect linkage disequilibrium, but an unknown experimental factor could not be ruled out. Because HLA typing was missing for some donors at each locus, association tests included only the typed subset. It was suggested by the authors that the approach could potentially be generalized to other disease states and immunological phenotypes. A total of roughly 160 TCR beta chains were listed by the study as associated with cytomegalovirus. Assigning TCR associations to individual alleles was difficult when HLA alleles, especially DR and DQ, strongly co-occurred. In a later analysis, several top co-occurrence clusters were reported to appear linked to parvovirus B19, influenza, CMV and Epstein-Barr virus. In a later analysis, 16,951 TCR beta sequences were associated with specific HLA alleles at a false discovery rate of 0.05. Most TCR sequences were seen in very few donors, while some public TCRs were found in many individuals. A group of highly shared sequence variants was considered likely to be a technical artifact of the sequencing pipeline. In a later analysis, TCR association rates were found to vary across HLA loci, with the most associated TCRs seen for DRB1 alleles and the fewest for HLA-C alleles. Most CMV-associated TCR beta chains appeared to be HLA-restricted in a later analysis, and the HLA associations seemed to be driven largely by CMV exposure. For the cohort, immune exposure information was limited to CMV serostatus.

This clonotype was sampled from a man aged 40-49 years in good health and CMV-seronegative. Sequencing was performed on PBMCs.

The DNA sequence follows: TGTGCCAGCGGGACCACTAGCGGGAGATGGCATGAGCAGTTCTTC. The translation is CASGTTSGRWHEQFF. Recombination connected TRBV2 to TRBJ2-1; 11 central nucleotides agree with TRBD2. Based on the germline V gene, the CDR1 and CDR2 sequences are SNHLY and FYNNEI. CDR3 length: 15 amino acids, cysteine to phenylalanine. Only the CDR3 DNA is retained, 45 bases long and in frame from the first base. The germline V end is reduced by 8 bases and the J end by 8 bases; junction bases left unmatched: 11.